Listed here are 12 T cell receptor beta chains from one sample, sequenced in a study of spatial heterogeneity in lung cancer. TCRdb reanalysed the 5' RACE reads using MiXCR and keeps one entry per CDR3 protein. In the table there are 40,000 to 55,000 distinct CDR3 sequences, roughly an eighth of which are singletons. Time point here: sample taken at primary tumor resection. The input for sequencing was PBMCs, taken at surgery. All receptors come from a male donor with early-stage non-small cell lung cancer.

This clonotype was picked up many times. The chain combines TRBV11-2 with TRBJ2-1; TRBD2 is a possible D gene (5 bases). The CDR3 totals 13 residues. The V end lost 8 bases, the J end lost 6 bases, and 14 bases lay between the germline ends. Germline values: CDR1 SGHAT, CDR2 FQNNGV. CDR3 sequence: CASGGGLINEQFF. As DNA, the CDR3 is TGTGCCAGCGGAGGCGGGCTGATCAATGAGCAGTTCTTC.

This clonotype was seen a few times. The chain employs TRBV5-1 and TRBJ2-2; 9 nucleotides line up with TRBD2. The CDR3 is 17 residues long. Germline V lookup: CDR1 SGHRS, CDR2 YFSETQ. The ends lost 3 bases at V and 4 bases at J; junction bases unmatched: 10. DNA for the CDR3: TGCGCCAGCAGCTACGATCCCGGGACTAGCAGCACCGGGGAGCTGTTTTTT. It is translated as CASSYDPGTSSTGELFF.

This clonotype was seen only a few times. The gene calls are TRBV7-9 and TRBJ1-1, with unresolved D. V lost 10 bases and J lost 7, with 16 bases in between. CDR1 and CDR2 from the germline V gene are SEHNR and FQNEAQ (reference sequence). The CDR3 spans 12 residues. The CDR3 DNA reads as TGTGCCACCGGGCCCCGGGAGGGTGAAGCTTTCTTT. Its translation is CATGPREGEAFF.

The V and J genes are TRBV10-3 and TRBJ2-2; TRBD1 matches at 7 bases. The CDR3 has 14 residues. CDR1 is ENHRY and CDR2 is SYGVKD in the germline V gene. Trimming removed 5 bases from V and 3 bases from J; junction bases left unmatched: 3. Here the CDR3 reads CAISNRGDTGELFF. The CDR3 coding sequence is TGTGCCATCAGTAACAGGGGCGACACCGGGGAGCTGTTTTTT.

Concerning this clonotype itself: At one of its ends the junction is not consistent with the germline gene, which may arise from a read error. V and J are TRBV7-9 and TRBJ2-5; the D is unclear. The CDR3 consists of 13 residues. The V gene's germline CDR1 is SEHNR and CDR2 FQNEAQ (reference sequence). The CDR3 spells CTSSMHGAETQYF. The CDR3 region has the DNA TGTACCAGCAGCATGCATGGAGCGGAGACCCAGTACTTC.

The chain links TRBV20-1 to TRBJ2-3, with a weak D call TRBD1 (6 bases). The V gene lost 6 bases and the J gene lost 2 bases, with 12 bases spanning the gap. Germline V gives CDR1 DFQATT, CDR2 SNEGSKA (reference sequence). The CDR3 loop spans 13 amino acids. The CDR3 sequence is CSATDRLTDTQYF. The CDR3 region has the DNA TGCAGTGCCACGGACAGACTCACAGATACGCAGTATTTT.

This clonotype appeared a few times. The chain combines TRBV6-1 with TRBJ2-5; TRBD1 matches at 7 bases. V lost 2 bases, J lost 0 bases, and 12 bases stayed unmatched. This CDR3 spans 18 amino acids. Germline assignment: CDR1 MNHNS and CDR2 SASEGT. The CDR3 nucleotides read TGTGCCAGCAGTGAACTTCTCGGGACAGAGGTAGACCAAGAGACCCAGTACTTC. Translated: CASSELLGTEVDQETQYF.

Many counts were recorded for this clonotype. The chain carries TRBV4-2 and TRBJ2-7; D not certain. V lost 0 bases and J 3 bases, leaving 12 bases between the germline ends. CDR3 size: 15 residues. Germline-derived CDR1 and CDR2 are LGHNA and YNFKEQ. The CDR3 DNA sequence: TGTGCCAGCAGCCAAGAGTCAGCTGTATTCTACGAGCAGTACTTC. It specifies CASSQESAVFYEQYF.

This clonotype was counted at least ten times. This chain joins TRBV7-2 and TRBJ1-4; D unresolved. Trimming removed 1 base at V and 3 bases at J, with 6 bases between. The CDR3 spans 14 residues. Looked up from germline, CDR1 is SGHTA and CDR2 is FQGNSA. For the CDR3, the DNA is TGTGCCAGCAGCTTAGGCGGGTCTAATGAAAAACTGTTTTTT. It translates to CASSLGGSNEKLFF.

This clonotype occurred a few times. The CDR3: CSARDTRQGTDTQYF. In DNA, the CDR3 is TGCAGTGCTAGAGATACCCGACAGGGCACAGATACGCAGTATTTT. The rearrangement links TRBV20-1 to TRBJ2-3, with D possibly TRBD1 on 6 matching bases. V was shortened by 0 bases and J by 1 base, with 11 bases between the two germline ends. The CDR3 totals 15 residues. CDR1 DFQATT and CDR2 SNEGSKA come from the germline V gene (reference sequence).

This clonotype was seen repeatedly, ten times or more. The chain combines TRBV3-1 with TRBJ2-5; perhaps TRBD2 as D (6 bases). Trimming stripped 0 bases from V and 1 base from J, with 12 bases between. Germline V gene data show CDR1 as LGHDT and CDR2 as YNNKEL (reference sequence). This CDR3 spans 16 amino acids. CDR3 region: CASSQDPGGIQETQYF. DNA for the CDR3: TGTGCCAGCAGCCAAGACCCAGGAGGGATCCAAGAGACCCAGTACTTC.

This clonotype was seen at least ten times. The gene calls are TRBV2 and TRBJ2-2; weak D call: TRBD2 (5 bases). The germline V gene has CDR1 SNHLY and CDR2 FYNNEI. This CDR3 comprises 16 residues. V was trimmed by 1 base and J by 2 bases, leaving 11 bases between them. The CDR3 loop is CASSEGAEINTGELFF. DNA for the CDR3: TGTGCCAGCAGTGAAGGAGCGGAGATAAACACCGGGGAGCTGTTTTTT. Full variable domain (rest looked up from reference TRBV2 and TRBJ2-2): EPEVTQTPSHQVTQMGQEVILRCVPISNHLYFYWYRQILGQKVEFLVSFYNNEISEKSEIFDDQFSVERPDGSNFTLKIRSTKLEDSAMYFCASSEGAEINTGELFFGEGSRLTVL.